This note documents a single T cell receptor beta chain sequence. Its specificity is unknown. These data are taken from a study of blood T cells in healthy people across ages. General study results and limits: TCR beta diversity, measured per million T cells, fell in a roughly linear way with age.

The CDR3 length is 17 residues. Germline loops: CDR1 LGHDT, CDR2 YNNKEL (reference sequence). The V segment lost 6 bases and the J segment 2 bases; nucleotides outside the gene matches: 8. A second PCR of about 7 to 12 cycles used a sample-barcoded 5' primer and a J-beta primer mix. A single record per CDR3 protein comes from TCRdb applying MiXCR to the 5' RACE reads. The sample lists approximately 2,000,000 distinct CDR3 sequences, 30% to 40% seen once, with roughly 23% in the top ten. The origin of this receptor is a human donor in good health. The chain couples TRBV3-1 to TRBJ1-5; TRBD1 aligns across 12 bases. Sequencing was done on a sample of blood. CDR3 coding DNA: TGTGCCAGCAGTTTGGCGGGACAGGGGGCGGGCAATCAGCCCCAGCATTTT. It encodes CASSLAGQGAGNQPQHF.